Listed here is a single T cell receptor beta chain. Its antigen is not known. These data are taken from a study of T cells in Graves' hyperthyroidism and ophthalmopathy. RNA transcripts provided the source from which TCR beta CDR3 regions were amplified. An initial round of RT-PCR targeting the TCR CDR3 relied on the HTBI primer set. TCRdb analysed the multiplex PCR reads with MiXCR anew, one entry per CDR3 protein. The table includes around 300,000 distinct CDR3 sequences, roughly a fifth detected once. Study-wide results and caveats: The model forecast ophthalmopathy, anticipating it by a median approximately 7 months before onset.

The study left out patients who had uncontrolled infection, other autoimmune disease, pregnancy or lactation. Diagnostic assessment was based on clinical symptoms, serum thyroxine and TRAb, thyroid ultrasound and orbital computed tomography. The sequence came from a man aged 50-59 years with Graves' ophthalmopathy. Input material: blood.

In DNA form, the CDR3 reads TGCGCCAGCAGCCTTATCCATAGCGGGAGCTCCTACGAGCAGTACTTC. Translation: CASSLIHSGSSYEQYF. The V and J genes are TRBV4-1 and TRBJ2-7; TRBD2 matches 9 bases. The ends lost 4 bases at V and 0 bases at J; junction bases unmatched: 7. CDR3 size: 16 residues. CDR1 is MGHRA and CDR2 is YSYEKL in the germline V gene.